What follows are 4 T cell receptor beta chains derived from one specimen sequenced in a study of T cells after yellow fever vaccination (dated by TCRdb to about 2019). Per the publication, the treatment or condition label means: live attenuated yellow fever vaccine strain. The library was produced with 5' RACE. For sequencing, an Illumina HiSeq 2500 was employed. Starting from the raw public reads, TCRdb applied fastp trimming at Q25, assembled clones with MiXCR and retained in-frame beta chains. One record per CDR3 amino acid sequence lists the most common genes and DNA. Present in this sample are nearly 45,000 distinct CDR3 sequences, roughly 7.1% of which were seen just once. The ten largest clones add up to approximately 16% of the sample. Sequenced material: CD8+ T cells not binding an NS4B(214-222) dextramer, sorted from PBMCs, taken 45 days after the yellow fever booster vaccination. The intended sense of this specimen's cell subset or site label: NS4B epitope dextramer-negative CD8 T cells. The source is a man between 25 and 39 years old who received the YFV17D yellow fever vaccine.

This clonotype was seen repeatedly, ten times or more. J is TRBJ2-7 and V is TRBV2, with TRBD2 identical over 12 bases. This CDR3 is built from 14 residues. The junction had 6 bases not matched to a gene; V was cut back by 8 bases and J by 4 bases. CDR1 is SNHLY, CDR2 FYNNEI, per germline. The CDR3 region has the DNA TGTGCCAGCGGACTAGCGGGAATAAAATACGAGCAGTACTTC. Translation gives CASGLAGIKYEQYF.

This clonotype was counted many times. This chain links TRBV7-3 with TRBJ2-3; D perhaps matches TRBD2 (7 bases). The V end was cut by 1 base, the J end by 3 bases, with 11 bases between. The germline V gene has CDR1 SGHTA and CDR2 FQGTGA. This CDR3 spans 15 amino acids. This CDR3 reads CASSLIGGQTDTQYF. For the CDR3, the DNA is TGTGCCAGCAGCTTAATCGGGGGGCAAACAGATACGCAGTATTTT.

This clonotype occurred once. This may come from a read error, since a much larger clone is one base off. The V gene is TRBV27, the J gene TRBJ2-2; no definite D call. Looked up from germline, CDR1 is MNHEY and CDR2 is SMNVEV (reference sequence). This CDR3 has 11 amino acids. CDR3 region: CDSSLFGELFF. CDR3 DNA sequence: TGTGACAGCAGTTTATTTGGGGAGCTGTTTTTT.

At least ten counts were recorded for this clonotype. CDR3 DNA sequence: TGTGCCAGCAGCCCGGACAGGGACGAGCAGTACTTC. This sequence encodes CASSPDRDEQYF. This chain connects TRBV7-9 to TRBJ2-7; TRBD1 agrees at 8 bases. CDR1 is SEHNR and CDR2 is FQNEAQ in the germline V gene (reference sequence). The CDR3 extends over 12 amino acids. V shed 5 bases and J 5 bases; nucleotides not matched to a gene: 2. Filled out from reference TRBV7-9 and TRBJ2-7, the complete variable domain reads DTGVSQNPRHKITKRGQNVTFRCDPISEHNRLYWYRQTLGQGPEFLTYFQNEAQLEKSRLLSDRFSAERPKGSFSTLEIQRTEQGDSAMYLCASSPDRDEQYFGPGTRLTVT.